These 22 T cell receptor beta chains were sequenced from one sample in a study of CD8 T cells in Susac syndrome. cDNA came from about 0.5 to 1 ug RNA primed by random hexamers. TCRdb reprocessed the immunoSEQ multiplex PCR reads with MiXCR, giving one entry per CDR3 protein. The sample lists over 130,000 distinct CDR3 sequences, 85% to 95% occurring once. The sample taken for sequencing was CD4+ T cells from PBMCs. The source of these receptors is a human donor with multiple sclerosis.

The chain combines TRBV29-1 with TRBJ2-7, with TRBD2 as a possible D gene (6 bases). Trimming removed 5 bases at V and 2 bases at J, with 16 bases between. The germline V gene encodes CDR1 SQVTM and CDR2 ANQGSEA. This CDR3 spans 14 amino acids. The CDR3 sequence is CSVWGDAGTYEQYF. The DNA for the CDR3 is TGCAGCGTTTGGGGGGACGCGGGGACCTACGAGCAGTACTTC.

The chain is built from TRBV20-1 and TRBJ2-5; no firm D call. The CDR3 is 15 residues long. V was trimmed by 5 bases and J by 9 bases, leaving 25 bases between them. CDR1 is DFQATT and CDR2 is SNEGSKA in the germline V gene (reference sequence). The CDR3 sequence: CSASLSVPRSWAQYF. The CDR3 DNA reads as TGCAGTGCTTCACTGTCGGTCCCTAGGTCGTGGGCCCAGTACTTC.

Here the CDR3 reads CAWSASRAQNTEAFF. In DNA form, the CDR3 reads TGTGCCTGGAGTGCTTCCCGGGCCCAGAACACTGAAGCTTTCTTT. V and J are TRBV30 and TRBJ1-1, with no clear D. V was shortened by 1 base and J by 1 base, with 13 bases between the two germline ends. Germline CDR1 GTSNPN, CDR2 SVGIG (reference sequence). This CDR3 has 15 amino acids.

This sequence joins TRBV4-1 and TRBJ1-2; no definite D call. CDR1 is MGHRA, CDR2 YSYEKL, per germline. Deletions cut 4 bases from V and 1 base from J, with 13 bases between. CDR3 length: 15 residues. The CDR3 bases are TGCGCCAGCAGCCGGGCCGAAGATCTTAACTATGGCTACACCTTC. Translated: CASSRAEDLNYGYTF.

The chain joins TRBV4-3 to TRBJ1-2, with 7 bases fitting TRBD1. V shed 3 bases, J shed 5 bases, and the junction held 9 bases outside the gene matches. The CDR3 contains 15 residues. CDR1 is LGHNA and CDR2 is YSLEER in the germline V gene. Here the CDR3 DNA reads TGCGCCAGCAGCCACAACAGGGGTGGGGCGTATGGCTACACCTTC. Translating gives CASSHNRGGAYGYTF.

V gene TRBV15 combines with J gene TRBJ1-1; D ambiguous. The CDR3 consists of 13 residues. Germline lookup yields CDR1 LNHNV and CDR2 YYDKDF (reference sequence). V was trimmed by 4 bases and J by 10 bases, leaving 16 bases between them. The CDR3 region has the DNA TGTGCCACCAGCACAGACCTGGGTAGAGTAGCTTTCTTT. It specifies CATSTDLGRVAFF.

The chain is built from TRBV20-1 and TRBJ2-3, with unresolved D. This CDR3 contains 13 residues. V lost 6 bases to trimming and J lost 4 bases, with 14 bases between them. Germline V gene data show CDR1 as DFQATT and CDR2 as SNEGSKA (reference sequence). CDR3 region: CSAQRASPDTQYF. In DNA, the CDR3 is TGCAGTGCCCAGAGAGCTTCCCCAGATACGCAGTATTTT.

This clonotype has only one observation. This chain joins TRBV30 and TRBJ2-4, with a weak D call TRBD2 (6 bases). V lost 5 bases, J lost 8 bases, and 13 bases lay in between. From germline, CDR1 is GTSNPN and CDR2 SVGIG (reference sequence). The CDR3 is 12 amino acids. CDR3 in DNA: TGTGCCTGGGAGAGGAGGGAGGACATTCAGTACTTC. Its translation is CAWERREDIQYF. Full variable domain (missing parts from reference TRBV30 and TRBJ2-4): SQTIHQWPATLVQPVGSPLSLECTVEGTSNPNLYWYRQAAGRGLQLLFYSVGIGQISSEVPQNLSASRPQDRQFILSSKKLLLSDSGFYLCAWERREDIQYFGAGTRLSVL.

Only one count was recorded for this clonotype. This rearrangement joins TRBV11-3 to TRBJ2-3; 8 nucleotides align to TRBD1. The CDR3 is 15 residues long. With 5 bases clipped from V and 2 bases from J, the junction kept 6 bases outside the gene matches. The V gene's germline CDR1 is SGHNT and CDR2 YENEEA. The CDR3 sequence: CASSAGGGPTDTQYF. The CDR3 DNA sequence: TGTGCCAGCAGCGCAGGGGGCGGCCCCACAGATACGCAGTATTTT.

In this sample, this clonotype turned up a few times. The chain is built from TRBV5-6 and TRBJ2-7; D is unresolved. Germline V gene sequence: CDR1 SGHDT, CDR2 YYEEEE. The V and J ends lost 5 bases and 0 bases respectively, with 15 bases between them. The CDR3 is 15 residues long. In nucleotides, the CDR3 is TGTGCCAGCAGTTCGGATCGGACGGACTCCTACGAGCAGTACTTC. Protein: CASSSDRTDSYEQYF.

The V and J genes are TRBV7-2 and TRBJ1-1, with 8 bases aligning to TRBD1. The CDR3 runs 15 residues. CDR1 is SGHTA, CDR2 FQGNSA, per germline. V trimming: 5 bases; J trimming: 4 bases; junction bases outside the gene matches: 9. The CDR3 DNA reads TGTGCCAGCAGCGCATACAGGGGGGGCGGCACTGAAGCTTTCTTT. The encoded protein is CASSAYRGGGTEAFF.

The CDR3 here is CSVRRSGGEAFF. The CDR3 nucleotides read TGCAGCGTTAGACGATCTGGCGGAGAAGCTTTCTTT. The chain couples TRBV29-1 to TRBJ1-1, with D uncertain. Germline V lookup: CDR1 SQVTM, CDR2 ANQGSEA. The germline V and J ends were trimmed by 5 bases and 8 bases, with 15 bases remaining between them. This CDR3 is built from 12 residues.

The V gene is TRBV4-2, the J gene TRBJ1-1; 8 bases match TRBD1. Germline loops: CDR1 LGHNA, CDR2 YNFKEQ. There are 14 residues in the CDR3. J gave up 11 bases and V 2 bases, and 10 bases lay outside the gene matches. The CDR3 loop reads CASSQTGGSFGAFF. In DNA, the CDR3 is TGTGCCAGCAGCCAAACAGGGGGATCGTTCGGGGCTTTCTTT.

The chain couples TRBV27 to TRBJ2-7, with D perhaps matching TRBD2 (7 bases). CDR1 is MNHEY, CDR2 SMNVEV, per germline (reference sequence). With 3 bases removed from V and 2 bases from J, the gap between germline ends came to 17 bases. This CDR3 is 16 amino acids long. Written as DNA, the CDR3 is TGTGCCAGCAGTTTTTGGTCCGGGGGGCTAACCTACGAGCAGTACTTC. It is translated as CASSFWSGGLTYEQYF.

The rearrangement uses TRBV9 and TRBJ1-1; D remains ambiguous. This CDR3 is built from 14 residues. CDR1 and CDR2 from the germline V gene are SGDLS and YYNGEE. Trimming pared 4 bases from V and 1 base from J, leaving 11 bases between. The chain's CDR3 is CASSRDPSNTEAFF. DNA of the CDR3: TGTGCCAGCAGCCGAGACCCCTCGAACACTGAAGCTTTCTTT. Drawing the rest from reference TRBV9 and TRBJ1-1, the complete variable domain is DSGVTQTPKHLITATGQRVTLRCSPRSGDLSVYWYQQSLDQGLQFLIQYYNGEERAKGNILERFSAQQFPDLHSELNLSSLELGDSALYFCASSRDPSNTEAFFGQGTRLTVV.

The chain carries TRBV20-1 and TRBJ2-1; D possibly uses TRBD1 or TRBD2 (5 bases each). V lost 6 bases to trimming and J lost 5 bases, with 20 bases between them. CDR3 length: 15 residues. The V gene's germline CDR1 is DFQATT and CDR2 SNEGSKA (reference sequence). This CDR3 reads CSAHRDGTQNNEQFF. Here the CDR3 DNA reads TGCAGTGCCCATAGGGACGGGACCCAAAACAATGAGCAGTTCTTC.

The chain uses TRBV20-1 and TRBJ1-1, with D possibly matching TRBD1 (5 bases). Trimming took 2 bases from V and 8 from J, leaving 12 bases between them. CDR1 and CDR2 from the germline V gene are DFQATT and SNEGSKA (reference sequence). The CDR3 consists of 12 residues. CDR3 nucleotide sequence: TGCAGTGCTAGAAGGAATGGGGGGGAAGCTTTCTTT. Its translation: CSARRNGGEAFF.

V gene TRBV19 combines with J gene TRBJ2-1; TRBD2 aligns across 10 bases. The junction had 8 bases not matched to a gene; V was cut back by 7 bases and J by 5 bases. Germline V CDR1 and CDR2: LNHDA, SQIVND (reference sequence). The length of the CDR3 is 15 residues. The CDR3 sequence is CASMRTSGNHNEQFF. The CDR3 DNA reads TGTGCCAGTATGAGGACTAGCGGAAACCACAATGAGCAGTTCTTC.

This chain uses TRBV28 with TRBJ2-7; 10 bases are shared with TRBD2. The CDR3 spans 15 residues. The V gene end was trimmed by 7 bases and the J gene end by 4 bases; junction bases not matched to a gene: 10. Germline CDR1 MDHEN, CDR2 SYDVKM. The CDR3 protein is CASIASGSGRYEQYF. In DNA, the CDR3 is TGTGCCAGCATCGCTAGCGGGAGTGGGAGGTACGAGCAGTACTTC.

This chain connects TRBV6-6 to TRBJ2-3; 8 nucleotides agree with TRBD1. In germline, CDR1 is MNHNY, CDR2 SVGAGI (reference sequence). Losses at the gene ends were 8 bases for V and 2 bases for J; bases not matched to a gene: 9. The CDR3 totals 15 residues. The CDR3 region has the DNA TGTGCCAGCGGGTGGACGGGACAGGTCACAGATACGCAGTATTTT. Translated, it gives CASGWTGQVTDTQYF.

CDR3 bases: TGTGCCAGCAGACCTGACAGGGGGCTATACGAGCAGTACTTC. The encoded protein is CASRPDRGLYEQYF. The genes are TRBV28 and TRBJ2-7; 10 bases line up with TRBD1. J lost 4 bases, V lost 6 bases, and 6 bases had no gene match. CDR3 length: 14 amino acids. Looked up from germline, CDR1 is MDHEN and CDR2 is SYDVKM. The whole variable domain, filled in from reference TRBV28 and TRBJ2-7, reads DVKVTQSSRYLVKRTGEKVFLECVQDMDHENMFWYRQDPGLGLRLIYFSYDVKMKEKGDIPEGYSVSREKKERFSLILESASTNQTSMYLCASRPDRGLYEQYFGPGTRLTVT.

The chain has TRBV18 and TRBJ2-7, with a weak D call TRBD1 (6 bases). Germline CDR1 reads KGHSH; CDR2 reads LQKENI. V was pared by 6 bases and J by 6 bases, with 18 bases between. CDR3 size: 14 residues. In nucleotides, the CDR3 is TGTGCCAGCTCGAACCTCCAGTTCAGGGGCGAGCAGTACTTC. This gives the protein CASSNLQFRGEQYF.